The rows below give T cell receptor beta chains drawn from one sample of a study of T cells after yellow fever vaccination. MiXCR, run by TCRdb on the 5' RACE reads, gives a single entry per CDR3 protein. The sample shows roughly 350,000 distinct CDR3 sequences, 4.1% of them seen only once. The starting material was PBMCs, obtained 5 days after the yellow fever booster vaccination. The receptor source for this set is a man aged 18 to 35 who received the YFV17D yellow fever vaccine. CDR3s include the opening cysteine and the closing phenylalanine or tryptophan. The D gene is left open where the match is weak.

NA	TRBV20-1	CSARAFPREAETQYF
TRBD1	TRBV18	CASSPNRGPGANYGYTF
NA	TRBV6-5	CASSSTRDQMGETQYF
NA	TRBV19	CASRGDGEKLFF
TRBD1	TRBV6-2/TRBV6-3	CASSYWDRESDTQYF
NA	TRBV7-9	CASVPGGEETQYF
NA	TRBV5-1	CASSFAVRETQYF
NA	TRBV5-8	CASSFGRNEKLFF
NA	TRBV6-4	CASSVNQPQHF
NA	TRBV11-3	CASSLAHREGYTF
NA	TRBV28	CASSLLPRGNEKLFF
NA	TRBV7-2	CASSSGGTVNQPQHF
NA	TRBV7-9	CASRGNFPTEAFF
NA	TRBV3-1	CASSQDLGWEQYF
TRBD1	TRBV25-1	CASSFPGQGTYEQYF
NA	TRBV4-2	CASSQDASVADTQYF
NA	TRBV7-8	CASSLARVGAGQPQHF
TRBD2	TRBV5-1	CASSQGLAGADKYF
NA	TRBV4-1	CASSQSVSNQPQHF
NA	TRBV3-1	CASSHREMNTEAFF
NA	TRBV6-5	CACWGNTEAFF
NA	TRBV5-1	CASKETAGLEYGYTF
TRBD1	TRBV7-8	CASSLGGQGYNYGYTF
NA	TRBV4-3	CASSLRSGGTEAFF
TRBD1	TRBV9	CASSEEDRGTEKLFF
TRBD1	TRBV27	CASSARDRGFYEQFF
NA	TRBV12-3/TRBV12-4	CASSLLTRNTEAFF
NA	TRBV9	CASASPSDTQYF
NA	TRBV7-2	CASSFTPTNEKLFF
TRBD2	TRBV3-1	CASRRYSGGQETQYF
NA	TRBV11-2	CASSSGAGETQYF
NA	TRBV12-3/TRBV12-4	CASSFRRGPQHF
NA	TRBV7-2	CASSPPPANEQFF
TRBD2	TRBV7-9	CASSSQPGGGYEQYF
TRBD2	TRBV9	CASSVGSSGGLSTNEQFF
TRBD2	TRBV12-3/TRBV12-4	CASSSSGSLYNEQFF
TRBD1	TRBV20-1	CSASDGTGGGGEQYF
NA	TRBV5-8	CASSLNRDGGREAFF
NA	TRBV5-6	CASSLAGPKETQYF
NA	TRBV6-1	CASSERGQRTDTQYF
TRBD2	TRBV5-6	CASSPGLAGGPDTQYF
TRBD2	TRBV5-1	CASRGGSGPYEQYF
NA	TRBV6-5	CASSYSGRNTGELFF
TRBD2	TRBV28	CAGRTPSGSGGDTQYF
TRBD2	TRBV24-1	CATREGNEQFF
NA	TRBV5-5	CASSPRAHFGNSPLHF
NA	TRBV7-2	CASSDSNQPQHF
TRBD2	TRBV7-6	CASSLGVGEGNEQFF
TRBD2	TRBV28	CASTNGAGSGLAKETQYF
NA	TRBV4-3	CASSQRVGRDYEQYF
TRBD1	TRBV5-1	CASSPFSTGDWAGELFF
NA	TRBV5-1	CASSLEGNYGYTF
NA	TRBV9	CASSVAPMGSNTEAFF
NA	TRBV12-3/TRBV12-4	CASTLHRSASNQPQHF
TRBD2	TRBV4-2	CASSEASGGLGAETQYF